Below are 3 T cell receptor beta chains sequenced from a single sample in a study of blood T cell repertoires in COVID-19. Profiling relied on immunoSEQ multiplex PCR, and the TCRdb table lists in-frame clones only, not all of them. The sample consists of approximately 190,000 clones, about 88% of them appearing once. Material: peripheral blood. These receptors were obtained from a woman in her forties who had recovered from COVID-19.

The CDR3 spells CASSRNRAGGQFF. The CDR3 DNA sequence: TGTGCCAGCAGCCGCAACAGGGCGGGGGGGCAGTTCTTC. This rearrangement joins TRBV11-1 to TRBJ2-1; TRBD2 matches at 8 bases. J was trimmed by 12 bases and V by 5 bases; bases with no gene match: 9. The CDR3 has 13 amino acids. CDR1 and CDR2 (germline): SGHAT, FQDESV (reference sequence).

The chain recombines TRBV7-2 with TRBJ2-1; no clear D. V lost 5 bases and J lost 8, with 16 bases in between. In germline, CDR1 is SGHTA, CDR2 FQGNSA. The CDR3 has 14 amino acids. This CDR3 is CASSLGTKTHEQFF. DNA of the CDR3: TGTGCCAGCAGCCTCGGTACGAAGACTCATGAGCAGTTCTTC.

The CDR3 reads CASSETGTGGYEQYF. CDR3 DNA sequence: TGTGCCAGCAGTGAAACCGGGACAGGGGGCTACGAGCAGTACTTC. The rearrangement joins TRBV2 to TRBJ2-7, with 11 bases identical to TRBD1. Looked up from germline, CDR1 is SNHLY and CDR2 is FYNNEI. V was pared by 2 bases and J by 3 bases, with 3 bases of the junction left unmatched. The CDR3 runs to 15 residues. Supplemented by reference TRBV2 and TRBJ2-7, the full variable domain reads EPEVTQTPSHQVTQMGQEVILRCVPISNHLYFYWYRQILGQKVEFLVSFYNNEISEKSEIFDDQFSVERPDGSNFTLKIRSTKLEDSAMYFCASSETGTGGYEQYFGPGTRLTVT.